This passage covers 16 T cell receptor beta chains from one sample sequenced in a study of T cell responses to AZD1222 COVID-19 vaccine (dated by TCRdb to about 2021). The time point label corresponds to: baseline before first vaccination. The protocol used for the library was the immunoSEQ multiplex PCR assay. TCRdb mirrors the immuneACCESS table, restricted to in-frame sequences. Some clones are absent from its copies; in checked studies, under half trace to an unresolved V gene, and the reason for the others is unknown. Recorded for this sample are fewer than 250,000 clones; roughly 92% of them occurred a single time. Clones ranked in the top ten supply over 1% of the sample. Source: peripheral blood, taken on day 0 of AZD1222 vaccination. The receptors come from an adult in good health.

The CDR3 DNA is TGTGCCAGCATTAAGGGTCACACCATATATTTT. Translating gives CASIKGHTIYF. The chain uses TRBV25-1 and TRBJ1-3; D remains ambiguous. V lost 7 bases to trimming and J lost 8 bases, with 9 bases between them. The CDR3 length is 11 residues. The germline V gene has CDR1 MGHDK and CDR2 SYGVNS.

As DNA, the CDR3 is TGTGCCAGCAGAGGGACGATGGCGCCTGGAAACACCATATATTTT. It encodes CASRGTMAPGNTIYF. This rearrangement joins TRBV27 to TRBJ1-3, with D perhaps TRBD1 (5 bases). From germline, CDR1 is MNHEY and CDR2 SMNVEV (reference sequence). This CDR3 is built from 15 residues. Trimming left V 6 bases short and J 2 bases short, with 14 bases between.

V is TRBV13 and J is TRBJ1-2, with 7 bases identical to TRBD1. V was clipped by 5 bases and J by 4 bases; unmatched bases: 13. The V gene's germline CDR1 is PRHDT and CDR2 FYEKMQ (reference sequence). This CDR3 spans 16 amino acids. CDR3 bases: TGTGCCAGCAGCCAACACGACAGGGCTTGGGTCTATGGCTACACCTTC. It translates to CASSQHDRAWVYGYTF.

V gene TRBV6-4 combines with J gene TRBJ2-6, with 9 bases lining up with TRBD1. The CDR3 is 22 residues long. CDR1 is MRHNA, CDR2 SNTAGT, per germline. The ends lost 1 base at V and 0 bases at J; junction bases unmatched: 16. CDR3 nucleotides: TGTGCCAGCAGTGACTTACACCGGGACAGGGTCCTGGAAACCTCTGGGGCCAACGTCCTGACTTTC. Its protein is CASSDLHRDRVLETSGANVLTF.

The rearrangement links TRBV20-1 to TRBJ1-1, with a tentative D call TRBD1 (6 bases). Germline assignment: CDR1 DFQATT and CDR2 SNEGSKA (reference sequence). The CDR3 loop spans 12 amino acids. V dropped 3 bases and J dropped 6 bases, with 11 bases sitting between them. The DNA of the CDR3 is TGCAGTGCTAGTCACAGGGACGCTGAAGCTTTCTTT. This translates into CSASHRDAEAFF.

The rearrangement links TRBV6-2 or TRBV6-3 to TRBJ2-7; 9 bases align to TRBD2. The CDR3 extends over 16 amino acids. J was trimmed by 1 base and V by 4 bases; bases with no gene match: 8. CDR1 and CDR2 from the germline V gene are MNHEY and SVGEGT. CDR3 residues: CASSWAASGVSYEQYF. The CDR3 coding sequence is TGTGCCAGCAGTTGGGCGGCTAGCGGGGTTTCCTACGAGCAGTACTTC.

V is TRBV12-3 or TRBV12-4 and J is TRBJ2-2; no definite D call. The CDR3 length is 11 residues. The V end was cut by 6 bases, the J end by 1 base, with 0 bases between. The CDR3 reads CASRNTGELFF. In nucleotides, the CDR3 is TGTGCCAGCAGGAACACCGGGGAGCTGTTTTTT.

The chain couples TRBV6-5 to TRBJ2-7; possible D gene TRBD1, 5 bases. Trimming removed 7 bases from V and 3 bases from J, with 16 bases in between. Germline V gene sequence: CDR1 MNHEY, CDR2 SVGAGI. The CDR3 loop spans 14 amino acids. The CDR3 loop is CASNQRGHYYEQYF. CDR3 DNA: TGTGCCAGCAACCAGAGAGGACACTACTACGAGCAGTACTTC.

V and J are TRBV7-9 and TRBJ1-1; possibly TRBD1 for D (6 bases). Between the trimmed V and J ends, which lost 3 bases and 2 bases, there was a span of 13 bases. Germline CDR1 is SEHNR and CDR2 is FQNEAQ (reference sequence). The CDR3 spans 15 residues. The CDR3 bases are TGTGCCAGCAGCTTCCGTTCCAGGGGAAACACTGAAGCTTTCTTT. Its protein is CASSFRSRGNTEAFF.

This chain connects TRBV28 to TRBJ1-4; D is unresolved. This CDR3 spans 15 amino acids. V lost 6 bases, J lost 1 base, and 12 bases lay in between. CDR1 is MDHEN and CDR2 is SYDVKM in the germline V gene. Written as DNA, the CDR3 is TGTGCCAGCAGGGGATGGAAGATAACTAATGAAAAACTGTTTTTT. Translated, it gives CASRGWKITNEKLFF.

This rearrangement joins TRBV5-5 to TRBJ1-1, with a tentative D call TRBD1 (5 bases). CDR1 is SGHKS, CDR2 YYEKEE, per germline (reference sequence). This CDR3 comprises 15 residues. Trimming removed 0 bases from V and 5 bases from J, with 14 bases in between. In DNA, the CDR3 is TGTGCCAGCAGCTTGGAAGCAGGGTGGCGGACTGAAGCTTTCTTT. It yields the protein CASSLEAGWRTEAFF.

This chain uses TRBV3-1 (or the pseudogene TRBV3-2) with TRBJ2-3; either TRBD1 or TRBD2 may supply D (5 bases each). The CDR3 has 12 amino acids. Germline V gives CDR1 LGHDT, CDR2 YNNKEL (reference sequence). The V end lost 4 bases, the J end lost 6 bases, and 8 bases lay between the germline ends. CDR3 sequence: CASSLRGDTQYF. In DNA form, the CDR3 reads TGTGCCAGCAGCCTGAGGGGCGATACGCAGTATTTT.

The gene calls are TRBV5-6 and TRBJ1-1; D is unclear. This CDR3 region has 13 residues. Per the germline V gene, CDR1 is SGHDT and CDR2 is YYEEEE. Trimming shortened V by 0 bases and J by 1 base, and 4 bases separated the two germline ends. CDR3 bases: TGTGCCAGCAGCTTGGGCCGGAACACTGAAGCTTTCTTT. Amino acid sequence: CASSLGRNTEAFF.

Turning to this clone: Within the sample, other DNA sequences also encode this same CDR3. J is TRBJ2-3 and V is TRBV6-2 or TRBV6-3; no reliable D call. Trimming shortened V by 5 bases and J by 2 bases, and 5 bases separated the two germline ends. Germline V lookup: CDR1 MNHEY, CDR2 SVGEGT. The CDR3 is 12 residues long. Here the CDR3 reads CASSLSTDTQYF. CDR3 DNA: TGTGCCAGCAGTCTCTCCACAGATACGCAGTATTTT.

This chain links TRBV5-6 with TRBJ2-7; D gene uncertain. Looked up from germline, CDR1 is SGHDT and CDR2 is YYEEEE. The CDR3 runs to 14 residues. Trimming removed 0 bases from V and 3 bases from J, with 10 bases in between. The CDR3 loop is CASSLVLALYEQYF. For the CDR3, the DNA is TGTGCCAGCAGCTTGGTCCTCGCCCTCTACGAGCAGTACTTC.

This chain connects TRBV7-2 to TRBJ2-6; 7 bases match TRBD2. V was pared by 1 base and J by 0 bases, with 6 bases of the junction left unmatched. The CDR3 has 18 residues. Germline V gene sequence: CDR1 SGHTA, CDR2 FQGNSA. This chain's CDR3 is CASSLVPSGSSGANVLTF. CDR3 nucleotide sequence: TGTGCCAGCAGCTTAGTGCCTAGCGGAAGCTCTGGGGCCAACGTCCTGACTTTC.